The rows below give T cell receptor beta chains drawn from one sample of a study of cytomegalovirus exposure and HLA in healthy donors. Assay used: immunoSEQ multiplex PCR; TCRdb lists only in-frame clones, some missing. This sample has fewer than 120,000 clones; 88% occur once, and the top ten carry approximately 1.4%. Sample: PBMCs. All receptors come from a woman aged 30 to 39 in good health and CMV-seropositive. Each CDR3 is given with its conserved first and last residue. The D gene is left open where the match is weak. Size is stated for part of the rows, as once, few or many counts, or as a class when the clone is expanded.

cdr3_length | clone_size | j_call | v_call | d_call | cdr3_aa | cdr3_nt
13 | once | TRBJ2-7 | TRBV25-1 | TRBD1 | CASIKTGTYEQYF | TGTGCCAGCATAAAGACAGGGACCTACGAGCAGTACTTC
13 | . | TRBJ2-2 | TRBV2 | . | CASSVRNTGELFF | TGTGCCAGCAGTGTGAGAAACACCGGGGAGCTGTTTTTT
13 | . | TRBJ1-1 | TRBV5-1 | . | CASSLVGDTEAFF | TGCGCCAGCAGCTTGGTAGGGGATACTGAAGCTTTCTTT
16 | . | TRBJ2-2 | TRBV4-3 | . | CASSNIPSTDTGELFF | TGCGCCAGCAGCAACATCCCTTCGACAGACACCGGGGAGCTGTTTTTT
13 | . | TRBJ2-7 | TRBV7-8 | TRBD2 | CASSNRLASEQYF | TGTGCCAGCAGCAACAGACTAGCTTCCGAGCAGTACTTC
11 | . | TRBJ2-1 | TRBV18 | . | CASSPKHEQFF | TGTGCCAGCTCACCAAAGCATGAGCAGTTCTTC
18 | . | TRBJ2-7 | TRBV7-2 | TRBD2 | CTSSKFETSGGAPHEQYF | TGTACCAGCAGCAAGTTTGAGACGAGCGGGGGGGCCCCCCACGAGCAGTACTTC
16 | once | TRBJ2-7 | TRBV4-3 | TRBD2 | CASSQSHSGRTYEQYF | TGCGCCAGCAGTCAATCCCACAGCGGGAGGACCTACGAGCAGTACTTC
14 | . | TRBJ2-5 | TRBV6-1 | . | CASNNGGNQETQYF | TGTGCCAGCAATAACGGAGGGAACCAAGAGACCCAGTACTTC
15 | . | TRBJ2-2 | TRBV4-3 | . | CASSQGTASAGELFF | TGCGCCAGCAGCCAAGGGACAGCCAGCGCCGGGGAGCTGTTTTTT
12 | . | TRBJ1-2 | TRBV14 | . | CASSQGGVGYTF | TGTGCCAGCAGCCAAGGCGGGGTTGGCTACACCTTC
11 | . | TRBJ1-1 | TRBV30 | . | CAWSVGAEAFF | TGTGCCTGGAGTGTGGGAGCTGAAGCTTTCTTT
16 | . | TRBJ2-2 | TRBV9 | TRBD2 | CASSAPRTGGTGELFF | TGTGCCAGCAGTGCCCCAAGGACGGGGGGAACCGGGGAGCTGTTTTTT
14 | . | TRBJ1-1 | TRBV4-1 | . | CASSQGPRNTEAFF | TGCGCCAGCAGCCAAGGTCCCAGAAACACTGAAGCTTTCTTT
14 | few | TRBJ2-3 | TRBV7-2 | . | CASRTQGLGDTQYF | TGTGCCAGCAGGACCCAGGGGTTGGGAGATACGCAGTATTTT
15 | . | TRBJ2-5 | TRBV5-1 | . | CASSLGGTERETQYF | TGCGCCAGCAGCTTGGGCGGGACAGAAAGAGAGACCCAGTACTTC
18 | once | TRBJ2-1 | TRBV4-2 | TRBD2 | CASSQSHLRAGVYNEQFF | TGTGCCAGCAGCCAATCCCACCTTCGAGCGGGAGTCTACAATGAGCAGTTCTTC
14 | . | TRBJ2-3 | TRBV28 | TRBD2 | CASSPGLATDTQYF | TGTGCCAGCAGTCCCGGACTAGCGACAGATACGCAGTATTTT
18 | . | TRBJ2-3 | TRBV4-1 | TRBD2 | CASSQTLRLAGGRDTQYF | TGCGCCAGCAGCCAAACGCTGCGACTAGCGGGAGGGAGGGATACGCAGTATTTT
16 | . | TRBJ2-3 | TRBV7-9 | . | CASSRRRGSVGDTQYF | TGTGCCAGCAGTCGTAGGAGGGGCTCGGTGGGAGATACGCAGTATTTT
15 | . | TRBJ2-1 | TRBV28 | TRBD2 | CASSLITSGVDEQFF | TGTGCCAGCAGTTTAATCACTAGCGGGGTGGATGAGCAGTTCTTC
13 | . | TRBJ2-3 | TRBV10-3 | . | CAISEGTSDTQYF | TGTGCCATCAGTGAGGGAACTAGCGATACGCAGTATTTT
15 | . | TRBJ2-1 | TRBV30 | TRBD1 | CAWSVGGQGANEQFF | TGTGCCTGGAGTGTGGGAGGACAGGGGGCCAATGAGCAGTTCTTC
18 | once | TRBJ2-7 | TRBV25-1 | TRBD1 | CASSPGQGASEGVWEQYF | TGTGCCAGCAGTCCGGGACAGGGGGCGTCAGAGGGTGTCTGGGAGCAGTACTTC